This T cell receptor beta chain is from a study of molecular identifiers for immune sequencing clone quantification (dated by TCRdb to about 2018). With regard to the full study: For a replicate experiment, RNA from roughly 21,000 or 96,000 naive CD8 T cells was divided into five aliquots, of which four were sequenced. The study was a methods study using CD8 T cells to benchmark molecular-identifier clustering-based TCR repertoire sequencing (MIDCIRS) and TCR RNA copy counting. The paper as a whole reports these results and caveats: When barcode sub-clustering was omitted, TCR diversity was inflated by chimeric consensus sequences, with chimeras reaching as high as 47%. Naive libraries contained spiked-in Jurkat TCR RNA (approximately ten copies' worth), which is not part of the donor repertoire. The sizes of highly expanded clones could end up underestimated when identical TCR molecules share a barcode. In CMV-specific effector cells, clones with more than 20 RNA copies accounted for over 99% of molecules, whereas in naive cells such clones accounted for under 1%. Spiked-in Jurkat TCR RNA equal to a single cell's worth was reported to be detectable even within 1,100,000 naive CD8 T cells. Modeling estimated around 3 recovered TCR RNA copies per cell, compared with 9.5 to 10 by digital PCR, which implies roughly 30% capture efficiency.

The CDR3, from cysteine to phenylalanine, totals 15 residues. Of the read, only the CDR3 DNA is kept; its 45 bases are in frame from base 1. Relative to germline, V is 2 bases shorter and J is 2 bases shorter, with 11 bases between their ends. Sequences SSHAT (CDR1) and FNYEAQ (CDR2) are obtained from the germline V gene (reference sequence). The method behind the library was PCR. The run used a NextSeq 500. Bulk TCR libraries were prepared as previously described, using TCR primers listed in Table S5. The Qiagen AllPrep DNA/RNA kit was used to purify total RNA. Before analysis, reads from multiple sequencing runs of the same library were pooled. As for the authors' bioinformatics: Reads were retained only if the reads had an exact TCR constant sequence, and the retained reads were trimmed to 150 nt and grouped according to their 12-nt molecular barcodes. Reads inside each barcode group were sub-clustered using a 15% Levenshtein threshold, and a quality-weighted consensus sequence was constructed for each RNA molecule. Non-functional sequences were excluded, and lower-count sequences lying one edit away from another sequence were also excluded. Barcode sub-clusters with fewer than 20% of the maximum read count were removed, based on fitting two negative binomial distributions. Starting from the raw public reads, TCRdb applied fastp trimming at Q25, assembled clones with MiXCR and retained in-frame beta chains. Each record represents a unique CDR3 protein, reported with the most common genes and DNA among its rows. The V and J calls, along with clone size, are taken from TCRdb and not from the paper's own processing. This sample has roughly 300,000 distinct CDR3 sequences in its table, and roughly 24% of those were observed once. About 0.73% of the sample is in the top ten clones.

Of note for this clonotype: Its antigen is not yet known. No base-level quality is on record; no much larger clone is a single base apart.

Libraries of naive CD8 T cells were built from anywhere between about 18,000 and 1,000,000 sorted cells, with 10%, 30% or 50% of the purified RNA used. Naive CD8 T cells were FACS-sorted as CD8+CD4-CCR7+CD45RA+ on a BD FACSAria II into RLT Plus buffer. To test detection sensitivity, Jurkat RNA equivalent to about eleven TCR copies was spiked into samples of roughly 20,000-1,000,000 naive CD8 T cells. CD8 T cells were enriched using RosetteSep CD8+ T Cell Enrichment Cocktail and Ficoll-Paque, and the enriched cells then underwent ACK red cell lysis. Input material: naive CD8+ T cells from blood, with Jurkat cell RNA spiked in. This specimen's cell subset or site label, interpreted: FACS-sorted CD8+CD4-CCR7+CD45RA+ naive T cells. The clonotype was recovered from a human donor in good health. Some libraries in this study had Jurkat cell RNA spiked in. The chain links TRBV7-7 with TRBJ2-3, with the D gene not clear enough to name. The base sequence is TGTGCCAGCAGCTTACGCGGTGGATCCACAGATACGCAGTATTTT. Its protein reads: CASSLRGGSTDTQYF. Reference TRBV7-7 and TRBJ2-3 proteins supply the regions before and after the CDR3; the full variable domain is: GAGVSQSPRYKVTKRGQDVTLRCDPISSHATLYWYQQALGQGPEFLTYFNYEAQPDKSGLPSDRFSAERPEGSISTLTIQRTEQRDSAMYRCASSLRGGSTDTQYFGPGTRLTVL.